One and the same sample provided the 8 T cell receptor beta chains below, sequenced in a study of blood T cell repertoires in COVID-19 (TCRdb year 2020). The library relied on the immunoSEQ multiplex PCR assay. The table comes from immuneACCESS by way of TCRdb, which keeps in-frame sequences with V and J called. Part of the clones is missing from these tables; in studies checked, under half for an unresolved V gene and the rest for unknown reasons. The sample profile shows approximately 300,000 clones; about 82% of them were found once. The top ten hold under 2% of the sample. Sequenced input: peripheral blood. The receptors shown here come from a woman between 50 and 59 years old with acute or convalescent COVID-19.

This chain connects TRBV27 to TRBJ1-1; 7 bases are a match to TRBD1. Trimming cost V 5 bases and J 3 bases; bases outside gene matches: 6. The CDR3 loop spans 14 amino acids. Germline-derived CDR1 and CDR2 are MNHEY and SMNVEV (reference sequence). CDR3 protein: CASSRTGWDTEAFF. CDR3 DNA: TGTGCCAGCAGTAGGACAGGATGGGACACTGAAGCTTTCTTT.

The genes are TRBV7-2 and TRBJ2-5, with 12 positions matching TRBD2. Per the germline V gene, CDR1 is SGHTA and CDR2 is FQGNSA. CDR3 size: 15 residues. With V trimmed by 11 bases and J by 5 bases, 12 bases remained unmatched. The CDR3 DNA follows: TGTGCCGGGCCCCCGGGACTAGCGGGTGGGGAGACCCAGTACTTC. It yields the protein CAGPPGLAGGETQYF.

V and J are TRBV5-1 and TRBJ2-3; 8 bases are shared with TRBD1. The V segment lost 0 bases and the J segment 6 bases; nucleotides outside the gene matches: 9. CDR3 length: 16 residues. Germline V gene lookup returns CDR1 SGHRS and CDR2 YFSETQ. The chain's CDR3 is CASSLVGQGVSDTQYF. The CDR3 nucleotides read TGCGCCAGCAGCTTGGTAGGACAGGGAGTGTCGGATACGCAGTATTTT. The complete variable domain, with remaining parts taken from reference TRBV5-1 and TRBJ2-3, reads KAGVTQTPRYLIKTRGQQVTLSCSPISGHRSVSWYQQTPGQGLQFLFEYFSETQRNKGNFPGRFSGRQFSNSRSEMNVSTLELGDSALYLCASSLVGQGVSDTQYFGPGTRLTVL.

This clone was counted a few times. The chain employs TRBV29-1 and TRBJ1-4; tentatively, D is TRBD1 (5 bases). Trimming shortened V by 3 bases and J by 8 bases, and 16 bases separated the two germline ends. This CDR3 is built from 14 residues. CDR1 is SQVTM and CDR2 is ANQGSEA in the germline V gene. CDR3 protein: CSVDSRQGGEKLFF. As DNA, the CDR3 is TGCAGCGTTGATTCCCGTCAGGGTGGGGAAAAACTGTTTTTT.

V is TRBV5-4 and J is TRBJ1-1, with 7 bases lining up with TRBD1. Germline CDR1 reads SGHNT; CDR2 reads YYREEE (reference sequence). The CDR3 sequence is 14 residues long. V lost 4 bases to trimming and J lost 4 bases; unmatched junction nucleotides: 7. Here the CDR3 reads CASSQTTGITEAFF. The CDR3 coding sequence is TGTGCCAGCAGCCAAACGACAGGGATCACTGAAGCTTTCTTT.

This rearrangement joins TRBV7-8 to TRBJ1-1; D possibly corresponds to TRBD1 (6 bases). Trimming left V 5 bases short and J 4 bases short, with 11 bases between. The germline CDR1 and CDR2 sequences are SGHVS and FQNEAQ. The CDR3 loop spans 13 amino acids. The CDR3 DNA follows: TGTGCCAGCAGCGAACAACAGGGCACTGAAGCTTTCTTT. It is translated as CASSEQQGTEAFF.

The chain joins TRBV7-2 to TRBJ2-7, with 11 bases fitting TRBD2. The CDR3 runs 16 residues. Germline CDR1 SGHTA, CDR2 FQGNSA. V lost 4 bases to trimming and J lost 4 bases; unmatched junction nucleotides: 9. The CDR3 DNA is TGTGCCAGCAGCTCTCCACTAGCGGGAGCGGAATACGAGCAGTACTTC. Encoded protein: CASSSPLAGAEYEQYF.

The genes are TRBV5-8 and TRBJ1-3, with TRBD1 identical over 8 bases. Germline CDR1 is SGHTS and CDR2 is YDEGEE. Trimming cost V 4 bases and J 4 bases; bases outside gene matches: 7. This CDR3 spans 15 amino acids. In DNA form, the CDR3 reads TGTGCCAGCAGCGTCGACAGGGGTAGGGGAAACACCATATATTTT. Amino acid sequence: CASSVDRGRGNTIYF.